This T cell receptor (beta chain) appears in the sequencing data of a study of T cell changes during pregnancy in multiple sclerosis. Clones were sequenced by immunoSEQ multiplex PCR, and TCRdb holds only the in-frame ones, with some missing. Among about 29,000 clones listed, around 94% were seen once. With 3 bases removed from V and 3 bases from J, the gap between germline ends came to 12 bases. The germline V gene has CDR1 MNHEY and CDR2 SMNVEV (reference sequence). The CDR3 has 14 amino acids. The chain recombines TRBV27 with TRBJ2-7, with D tentatively TRBD2 (6 bases). Source: CD8+ T cells from peripheral blood mononuclear cells, taken before pregnancy. This TCR derives from a female donor with multiple sclerosis, enrolled in a pregnancy study. CDR3 DNA sequence: TGTGCCAGCAGTTTTAGCAGGACTAACTACGAGCAGTACTTC. Amino acids: CASSFSRTNYEQYF.